The source of this TCR beta chain is a study of cytomegalovirus exposure and HLA in healthy donors. Overall study findings and caveats: Among donors in an Asian-associated ancestry cluster, a later analysis reportedly found fewer N-insertions than the approximately 700-donor mean.

A note on this clone: Antigen unknown.

The V end was cut by 0 bases, the J end by 5 bases, with 7 bases between. Germline values: CDR1 LNHDA, CDR2 SQIVND (reference sequence). CDR3 length: 13 residues. Primers included in the PCR were 60 Vbeta and 13 Jbeta primers. This table comes from immunoSEQ multiplex PCR, and its TCRdb copy is limited to in-frame clones, with some not included. The table lists roughly 73,000 clones, about 84% of them singletons. This clonotype was sampled from a middle-aged man in good health and CMV-seronegative. The J gene is TRBJ2-5, the V gene TRBV19; D perhaps matches TRBD2 (6 bases). The sample consisted of PBMCs. The CDR3 sequence is CASSIEGRETQYF. The CDR3 region has the DNA TGTGCCAGTAGTATAGAAGGGAGGGAGACCCAGTACTTC.